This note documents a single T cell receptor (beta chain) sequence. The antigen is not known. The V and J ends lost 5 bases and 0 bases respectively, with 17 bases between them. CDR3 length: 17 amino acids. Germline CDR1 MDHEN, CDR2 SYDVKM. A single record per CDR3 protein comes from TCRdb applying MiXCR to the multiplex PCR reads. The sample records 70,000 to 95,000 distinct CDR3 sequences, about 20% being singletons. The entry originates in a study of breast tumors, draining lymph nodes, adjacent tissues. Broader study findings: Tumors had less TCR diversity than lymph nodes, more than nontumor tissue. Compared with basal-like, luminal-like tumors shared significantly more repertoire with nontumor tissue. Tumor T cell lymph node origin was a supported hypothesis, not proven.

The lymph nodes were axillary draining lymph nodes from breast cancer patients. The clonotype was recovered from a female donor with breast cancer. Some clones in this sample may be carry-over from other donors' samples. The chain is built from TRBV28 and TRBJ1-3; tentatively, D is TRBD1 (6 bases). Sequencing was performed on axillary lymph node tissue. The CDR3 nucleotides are TGTGCCAGCAGTCCTCCGGGGGCGACTACCTCTGGAAACACCATATATTTT. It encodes CASSPPGATTSGNTIYF.